The sequence of this T cell receptor (beta chain) was determined in a study of lymphopenia after photon versus proton radiotherapy. Regarding the study as a whole: Photon-treated patients lost naive T cells and TCR diversity; proton-treated stayed stable.

The CDR3 length is 16 residues. CDR1 is SNHLY and CDR2 is FYNNEI in the germline V gene. The junction had 3 bases not matched to a gene; V was cut back by 1 base and J by 2 bases. Note on this clone: Its antigen is not known.

The protocol was immunoSEQ multiplex PCR, while the TCRdb copy is restricted to in-frame clones and leaves out a portion. The sample lists about 64,000 clones, roughly 87% seen once, with around 13% in the top ten. The sample was peripheral blood, taken from a patient treated with proton-based radiotherapy. This receptor was identified in a man older than 75 with esophageal cancer. The chain recombines TRBV2 with TRBJ2-7; 12 bases agree with TRBD2. The DNA of the CDR3 is TGTGCCAGCAGTGAAGAACTAGCGGGAGGAGCCTACGAGCAGTACTTC. Translated: CASSEELAGGAYEQYF.